These 18 T cell receptor beta chains originate from one sample sequenced in a study of cytomegalovirus exposure and HLA in healthy donors. The method was immunoSEQ multiplex PCR; TCRdb's version includes in-frame clones alone and lacks a portion of them. The table includes some 98,000 clones, roughly 87% detected once. The sequencing sample was made of PBMCs. Receptors were obtained from a young woman in good health and CMV-seronegative.

This clone was picked up one time. The rearrangement joins TRBV27 to TRBJ2-1, with 8 bases matching TRBD1. Looked up from germline, CDR1 is MNHEY and CDR2 is SMNVEV (reference sequence). This CDR3 comprises 16 residues. After removal of 6 bases from V and 5 bases from J, the junction contained 12 bases not matched to a gene. In nucleotides, the CDR3 is TGTGCCAGCAGGCCCGCCAGGGGGCTAGGGAACAATGAGCAGTTCTTC. This translates into CASRPARGLGNNEQFF.

The V and J genes are TRBV5-6 and TRBJ2-3; D is perhaps TRBD2 (5 bases). This CDR3 has 13 amino acids. The germline CDR1 and CDR2 sequences are SGHDT and YYEEEE. Trimming removed 0 bases at V and 15 bases at J, with 17 bases between. Here the CDR3 reads CASSLGDSEGRYF. DNA of the CDR3: TGTGCCAGCAGCTTGGGGGATTCGGAAGGGAGATATTTT.

This chain connects TRBV19 to TRBJ2-6; D is ambiguous. The V end lost 6 bases, the J end lost 4 bases, and 13 bases lay between the germline ends. Germline lookup yields CDR1 LNHDA and CDR2 SQIVND (reference sequence). The CDR3 covers 15 residues. The CDR3 region has the DNA TGTGCCAGTAGGAAAGAGCAGGCGGGGGCCAACGTCCTGACTTTC. Protein product: CASRKEQAGANVLTF.

The J gene is TRBJ1-1, the V gene TRBV6-5, with 8 bases aligning to TRBD1. The germline V gene has CDR1 MNHEY and CDR2 SVGAGI. With V trimmed by 5 bases and J by 3 bases, 5 bases remained unmatched. The length of the CDR3 is 14 residues. CDR3 DNA sequence: TGTGCCAGCAGTAAGGCGACAGGGGACACTGAAGCTTTCTTT. It encodes CASSKATGDTEAFF.

The chain couples TRBV19 to TRBJ2-7; D not resolved. Looked up from germline, CDR1 is LNHDA and CDR2 is SQIVND (reference sequence). The CDR3 covers 13 residues. V was pared by 4 bases and J by 1 base, with 8 bases between. Here the CDR3 reads CASSRAQSYEQYF. As DNA, the CDR3 is TGTGCCAGTAGTAGGGCACAGTCCTACGAGCAGTACTTC. Variable domain in full (rest from reference TRBV19 and TRBJ2-7): DGGITQSPKYLFRKEGQNVTLSCEQNLNHDAMYWYRQDPGQGLRLIYYSQIVNDFQKGDIAEGYSVSREKKESFPLTVTSAQKNPTAFYLCASSRAQSYEQYFGPGTRLTVT.

The chain recombines TRBV5-6 with TRBJ2-7; no clear D. The V gene lost 2 bases and the J gene lost 3 bases, with 9 bases spanning the gap. The V gene's germline CDR1 is SGHDT and CDR2 YYEEEE. The CDR3 runs 13 residues. CDR3 nucleotide sequence: TGTGCCAGCAGCTTTGGCACTATCTACGAGCAGTACTTC. This sequence encodes CASSFGTIYEQYF. Full variable domain (remainder filled in from reference TRBV5-6 and TRBJ2-7): DAGVTQSPTHLIKTRGQQVTLRCSPKSGHDTVSWYQQALGQGPQFIFQYYEEEERQRGNFPDRFSGHQFPNYSSELNVNALLLGDSALYLCASSFGTIYEQYFGPGTRLTVT.

The chain employs TRBV5-1 and TRBJ2-2; tentative D call: TRBD1 (6 bases). V was trimmed by 3 bases and J by 5 bases, leaving 8 bases between them. From germline, CDR1 is SGHRS and CDR2 YFSETQ. There are 13 residues in the CDR3. The CDR3 spells CASSSQGTGELFF. In nucleotides, the CDR3 is TGCGCCAGCAGCTCACAGGGAACCGGGGAGCTGTTTTTT.

The CDR3 here is CASSLGTLTGELFF. The CDR3 DNA reads TGTGCCAGCAGCCTTGGGACACTTACCGGGGAGCTGTTTTTT. This chain uses TRBV9 with TRBJ2-2, with a tentative D call TRBD1 (6 bases). V was cut by 4 bases and J by 5 bases, with 12 bases left in between. The CDR3 sequence is 14 residues long. Per the germline V gene, CDR1 is SGDLS and CDR2 is YYNGEE. The variable domain in full, completed from reference TRBV9 and TRBJ2-2, reads DSGVTQTPKHLITATGQRVTLRCSPRSGDLSVYWYQQSLDQGLQFLIQYYNGEERAKGNILERFSAQQFPDLHSELNLSSLELGDSALYFCASSLGTLTGELFFGEGSRLTVL.

This clone was observed a few times. This rearrangement joins TRBV11-2 to TRBJ2-4, with 10 bases identical to TRBD1. Trimming removed 5 bases from V and 1 base from J; junction bases left unmatched: 2. Germline V lookup: CDR1 SGHAT, CDR2 FQNNGV. There are 15 residues in the CDR3. DNA for the CDR3: TGTGCCAGCAGCCCGGGACAGGGGGCCAAAAACATTCAGTACTTC. It translates to CASSPGQGAKNIQYF.

The CDR3 DNA sequence: TGTGCCAGCAGCCCGGACAGGTACACAGATACGCAGTATTTT. Translating gives CASSPDRYTDTQYF. The V and J genes are TRBV27 and TRBJ2-3; TRBD1 agrees at 7 bases. The CDR3 is 14 amino acids. V shed 6 bases, J shed 2 bases, and the junction held 5 bases outside the gene matches. Germline V gene lookup returns CDR1 MNHEY and CDR2 SMNVEV (reference sequence).

This chain joins TRBV7-9 and TRBJ2-1; possible D gene TRBD1, 6 bases. With 4 bases removed from V and 8 bases from J, the gap between germline ends came to 15 bases. The CDR3 contains 14 residues. Germline loops: CDR1 SEHNR, CDR2 FQNEAQ (reference sequence). This CDR3 reads CASSSRDTRDEQFF. CDR3 DNA sequence: TGTGCCAGCAGCTCCCGGGACACCAGGGATGAGCAGTTCTTC.

The rearrangement joins TRBV13 to TRBJ2-7; D is unclear. V was cut by 3 bases and J by 0 bases, with 9 bases left in between. The CDR3 loop spans 14 amino acids. The germline gives CDR1 PRHDT, CDR2 FYEKMQ (reference sequence). The CDR3 spells CASSLERSSYEQYF. CDR3 nucleotide sequence: TGTGCCAGCAGCTTGGAGAGGAGCTCCTACGAGCAGTACTTC.

This clone was detected a few times. The chain recombines TRBV11-2 with TRBJ2-4; D is ambiguous. CDR1 and CDR2 from the germline V gene are SGHAT and FQNNGV. Between the trimmed V and J ends, which lost 11 bases and 15 bases, there was a span of 14 bases. CDR3 length: 9 amino acids. CDR3: CAFYIRGYF. CDR3 nucleotide sequence: TGTGCCTTTTATATTAGAGGGTACTTC.

The chain combines TRBV9 with TRBJ1-2, with TRBD1 identical over 8 bases. CDR3 length: 16 amino acids. Germline values: CDR1 SGDLS, CDR2 YYNGEE. V lost 0 bases and J lost 4; bases outside the gene matches: 8. The CDR3 DNA reads as TGTGCCAGCAGCGTAGAGGGGCAGGGGGCAGTCTATGGCTACACCTTC. This gives the protein CASSVEGQGAVYGYTF.

The chain combines TRBV7-6 with TRBJ2-2; 15 bases are shared with TRBD2. The V gene end was trimmed by 7 bases and the J gene end by 7 bases; junction bases not matched to a gene: 7. CDR1 is SGHVS and CDR2 is FNYEAQ in the germline V gene. The CDR3 extends over 16 amino acids. CDR3 DNA sequence: TGTGCCAGCACCCCGGGACTAGCGGGAGGTGGCGGGGAGCTGTTTTTT. This encodes CASTPGLAGGGGELFF. The full variable domain, rest sourced from reference TRBV7-6 and TRBJ2-2, is GAGVSQSPRYKVTKRGQDVALRCDPISGHVSLYWYRQALGQGPEFLTYFNYEAQQDKSGLPNDRFSAERPEGSISTLTIQRTEQRDSAMYRCASTPGLAGGGGELFFGEGSRLTVL.

The chain combines TRBV7-2 with TRBJ2-7; a weak D match, TRBD1 (5 bases). CDR1 SGHTA and CDR2 FQGNSA come from the germline V gene. CDR3 length: 14 residues. V was shortened by 5 bases and J by 1 base, with 12 bases between the two germline ends. The DNA of the CDR3 is TGTGCCAGCAGCCGACCAGGGTCATCCTACGAGCAGTACTTC. It yields the protein CASSRPGSSYEQYF.

This chain connects TRBV19 to TRBJ1-2; D is undetermined. CDR1 LNHDA and CDR2 SQIVND come from the germline V gene (reference sequence). The CDR3 runs 14 residues. V was cut by 6 bases and J by 7 bases, with 18 bases left in between. DNA of the CDR3: TGTGCCAGTAGCCCCCCCGCAGGTATGGGTGGCTACACCTTC. Its protein product is CASSPPAGMGGYTF.

The V gene is TRBV27, the J gene TRBJ2-7, with TRBD2 identical over 8 bases. The CDR3 loop spans 14 amino acids. With 5 bases clipped from V and 5 bases from J, the junction kept 8 bases outside the gene matches. From germline, CDR1 is MNHEY and CDR2 SMNVEV (reference sequence). The CDR3 here is CASSHQRETHEQYF. The CDR3 DNA sequence: TGTGCCAGCAGTCATCAGCGGGAGACCCACGAGCAGTACTTC.